The rows below give T cell receptor beta chains drawn from one sample of a study of immune evolution from preneoplasia to lung adenocarcinoma. This table comes from immunoSEQ multiplex PCR, and its TCRdb copy is limited to in-frame clones, with some not included. The repertoire holds roughly 9,000 clones, with 75% to 90% as singletons. The sequenced sample was FFPE minimally invasive lung adenocarcinoma tissue. The receptors come from a donor older than 65 with lung adenocarcinoma. Both conserved end residues are part of each CDR3. A D gene is named only where the DNA matches it firmly. Clone size is shown for a subset of rows, as once, few, many or a class of expanded clone.

-	TRBV7-9	-	TRBJ2-1	CASSFWGYNEQFF	TGTGCCAGCAGCTTCTGGGGCTACAATGAGCAGTTCTTC
TRBD1	TRBV19	once	TRBJ2-5	CASRDRGEQGETQYF	TGTGCCAGTAGGGACAGGGGAGAACAGGGAGAGACCCAGTACTTC
TRBD1	TRBV19	-	TRBJ1-2	CASRDGQGGYGYTF	TGTGCCAGTCGGGACGGACAGGGAGGCTATGGCTACACCTTC
TRBD1	TRBV10-3	-	TRBJ2-2	CAISEGQGSIHPWELFF	TGTGCCATCAGTGAGGGACAGGGGTCGATACATCCCTGGGAGCTGTTTTTT
-	TRBV11-2	-	TRBJ1-1	CASSLNSNTEAFF	TGTGCCAGCAGCTTAAACTCGAACACTGAAGCTTTCTTT
TRBD1	TRBV15	few	TRBJ1-1	CATSPRTGNTEAFF	TGTGCCACCAGCCCTCGGACAGGGAACACTGAAGCTTTCTTT
-	TRBV18	-	TRBJ1-1	CASRRNSNTEAFF	TGTGCCAGCCGACGGAATTCGAACACTGAAGCTTTCTTT
-	TRBV18	few	TRBJ1-1	CASSPRGQTMNTEAFF	TGTGCCAGCTCACCACGGGGACAAACCATGAACACTGAAGCTTTCTTT
-	TRBV5-6	-	TRBJ1-3	CASSLGGRISSGNTIYF	TGTGCCAGCAGCTTGGGCGGCCGAATTAGCTCTGGAAACACCATATATTTT
-	TRBV19	-	TRBJ2-6	CASMRGGAGANVLTF	TGTGCCAGTATGAGGGGGGGAGCTGGGGCCAACGTCCTGACTTTC
-	TRBV10-1	-	TRBJ2-1	CASSRTKSYNEQFF	TGCGCCAGCAGTCGGACTAAATCCTACAATGAGCAGTTCTTC
-	TRBV5-1	-	TRBJ1-1	CASSPVRLLGTEAFF	TGCGCCAGCAGCCCCGTCCGGTTATTAGGCACTGAAGCTTTCTTT
TRBD2	TRBV10-3	-	TRBJ2-3	CATRLATSTDTQYF	TGTGCCACCCGACTAGCGACTAGCACAGATACGCAGTATTTT
-	TRBV11-2	-	TRBJ1-1	CASSLGRAATEAFF	TGTGCCAGCAGCTTAGGGAGGGCGGCTACTGAAGCTTTCTTT
TRBD1	TRBV28	-	TRBJ1-3	CASSLWTGTGNTIYF	TGTGCCAGCAGTTTATGGACAGGGACGGGAAACACCATATATTTT
TRBD2	TRBV7-3	-	TRBJ2-1	CASSLGLAGVNEQFF	TGTGCCAGCAGCTTAGGGCTAGCGGGTGTAAATGAGCAGTTCTTC
TRBD2	TRBV5-1	-	TRBJ2-3	CASSLGPSGAQNTQYF	TGCGCCAGCAGCTTGGGGCCTAGCGGGGCACAGAATACGCAGTATTTT
TRBD1	TRBV6-6	-	TRBJ1-3	CASRAGTGGGNTIYF	TGTGCCAGCAGGGCCGGGACAGGGGGCGGAAACACCATATATTTT
-	TRBV14	-	TRBJ2-1	CASSQLDRKIYNEQFF	TGTGCCAGCAGCCAATTGGACAGAAAAATATACAATGAGCAGTTCTTC
-	TRBV11-2	-	TRBJ2-2	CASSRNTGELFF	TGTGCCAGCAGCCGGAACACCGGGGAGCTGTTTTTT
TRBD2	TRBV6-1	-	TRBJ2-7	CASSIGAGGPYEQYF	TGTGCCAGCAGTATAGGAGCGGGAGGGCCCTACGAGCAGTACTTC
-	TRBV2	-	TRBJ2-1	CASSPSTISSAGNEQFF	TGTGCCAGCAGTCCCTCCACGATAAGTAGTGCAGGCAATGAGCAGTTCTTC
-	TRBV5-1	-	TRBJ2-2	CASSWTGSWPSSTGELFF	TGCGCCAGCAGCTGGACGGGTTCATGGCCCTCGAGCACCGGGGAGCTGTTTTTT
-	TRBV9	-	TRBJ2-2	CASSVTGNTGELFF	TGTGCCAGCAGCGTGACCGGGAACACCGGGGAGCTGTTTTTT
-	TRBV11-2	once	TRBJ1-5	CASSFGGRNQPQHF	TGTGCCAGCAGCTTCGGGGGTCGCAATCAGCCCCAGCATTTT
-	TRBV9	-	TRBJ1-5	CASSPLGAANQPQHF	TGTGCCAGCAGCCCCTTGGGGGCGGCCAATCAGCCCCAGCATTTT
TRBD1	TRBV19	-	TRBJ1-1	CASRQGALSTEAFF	TGTGCCAGCCGACAGGGGGCTCTGAGCACTGAAGCTTTCTTT
-	TRBV7-2	-	TRBJ2-2	CASSLARAGELFF	TGTGCCAGCAGCTTGGCAAGGGCCGGGGAGCTGTTTTTT
-	TRBV6-5	-	TRBJ1-2	CASSYGPDIYGYTF	TGTGCCAGCAGTTACGGCCCAGACATCTATGGCTACACCTTC
-	TRBV11-1	-	TRBJ1-1	CASSLGIGDEAFF	TGTGCCAGCAGCTTAGGGATAGGGGATGAAGCTTTCTTT
-	TRBV11-2	-	TRBJ1-2	CASSPRTVYGYTF	TGTGCCAGCAGCCCACGGACGGTCTATGGCTACACCTTC
-	TRBV5-6	-	TRBJ2-1	CASSLDRGEQFF	TGTGCCAGCAGCCTAGACAGAGGCGAGCAGTTCTTC
TRBD1	TRBV5-1	few	TRBJ1-2	CASSRDSFRQYGYTF	TGCGCCAGCAGCAGGGACAGCTTCCGGCAGTATGGCTACACCTTC
-	TRBV2	once	TRBJ2-1	CASSLQGRPYNEQFF	TGTGCCAGCAGTCTACAGGGAAGGCCCTACAATGAGCAGTTCTTC
TRBD1	TRBV29-1	-	TRBJ2-7	CSVETAGQGAIYEQYF	TGCAGCGTTGAAACGGCAGGACAGGGGGCGATTTACGAGCAGTACTTC
TRBD2	TRBV5-1	-	TRBJ2-7	CASSEGGGISHEQYF	TGCGCCAGCAGTGAGGGCGGGGGGATTTCTCACGAGCAGTACTTC
-	TRBV6-6	-	TRBJ2-5	CASSPSGETQYF	TGTGCCAGCAGCCCTAGTGGAGAGACCCAGTACTTC
-	TRBV6-5	-	TRBJ2-1	CASSNYRVGNEQFF	TGTGCCAGCAGTAACTACAGGGTAGGCAATGAGCAGTTCTTC
-	TRBV18	-	TRBJ2-6	CASSPNDGSGILRGANVLTF	TGTGCCAGCTCACCGAACGACGGTTCAGGCATCCTACGAGGGGCCAACGTCCTGACTTTC
-	TRBV19	-	TRBJ2-1	CASRETGSSHNEQFF	TGTGCCAGTAGGGAGACAGGCTCCTCGCACAATGAGCAGTTCTTC
-	TRBV6-6	-	TRBJ1-1	CASRPSGGNTEAFF	TGTGCCAGCAGGCCCTCCGGGGGGAACACTGAAGCTTTCTTT
TRBD2	TRBV4-1	-	TRBJ2-5	CASSPGVGLAGEGTQYF	TGCGCCAGCAGCCCCGGGGTGGGACTAGCGGGAGAGGGGACCCAGTACTTC
-	TRBV19	-	TRBJ1-1	CASILGGEAFF	TGTGCCAGTATCCTCGGAGGAGAAGCTTTCTTT